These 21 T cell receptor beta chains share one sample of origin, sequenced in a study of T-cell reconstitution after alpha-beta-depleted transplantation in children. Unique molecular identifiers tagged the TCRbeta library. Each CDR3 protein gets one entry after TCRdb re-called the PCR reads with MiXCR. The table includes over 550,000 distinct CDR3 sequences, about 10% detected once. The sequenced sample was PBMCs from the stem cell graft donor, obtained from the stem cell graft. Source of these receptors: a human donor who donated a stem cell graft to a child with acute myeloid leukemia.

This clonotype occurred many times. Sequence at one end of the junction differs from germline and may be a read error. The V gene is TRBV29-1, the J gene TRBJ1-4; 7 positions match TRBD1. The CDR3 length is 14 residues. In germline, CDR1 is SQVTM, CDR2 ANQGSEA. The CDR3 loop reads CSVEDRATNEKLFF. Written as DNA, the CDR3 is TGCAGCGTCGAAGACAGGGCAACTAATGAAAAACTGTTTTTT.

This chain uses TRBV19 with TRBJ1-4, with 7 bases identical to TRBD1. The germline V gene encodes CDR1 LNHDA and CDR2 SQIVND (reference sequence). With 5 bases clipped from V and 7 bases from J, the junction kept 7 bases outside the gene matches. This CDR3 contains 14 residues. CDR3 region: CASSRDSSGEKLFF. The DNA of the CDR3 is TGTGCCAGTAGTCGGGACAGCAGTGGTGAAAAACTGTTTTTT.

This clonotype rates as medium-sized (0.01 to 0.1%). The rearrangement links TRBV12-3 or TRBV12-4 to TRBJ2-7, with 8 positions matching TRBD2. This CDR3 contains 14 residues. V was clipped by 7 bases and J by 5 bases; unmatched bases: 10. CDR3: CASNLGTRGNEQYF. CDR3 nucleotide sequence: TGTGCCAGCAACTTGGGGACTAGAGGGAACGAGCAGTACTTC.

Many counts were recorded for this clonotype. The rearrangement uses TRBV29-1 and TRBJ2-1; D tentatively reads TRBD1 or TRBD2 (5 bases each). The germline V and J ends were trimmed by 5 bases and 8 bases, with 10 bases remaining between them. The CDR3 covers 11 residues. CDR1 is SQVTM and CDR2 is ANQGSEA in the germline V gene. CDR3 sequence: CSVSPGHEQFF. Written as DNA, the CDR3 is TGCAGCGTTTCCCCGGGGCATGAGCAGTTCTTC.

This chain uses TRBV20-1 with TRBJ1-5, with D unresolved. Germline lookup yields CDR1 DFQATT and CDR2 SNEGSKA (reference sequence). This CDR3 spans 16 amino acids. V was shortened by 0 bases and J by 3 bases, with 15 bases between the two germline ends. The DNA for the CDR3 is TGCAGTGCTAGAGATCGGACGGGCGGCTTCAATCAGCCCCAGCATTTT. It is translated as CSARDRTGGFNQPQHF.

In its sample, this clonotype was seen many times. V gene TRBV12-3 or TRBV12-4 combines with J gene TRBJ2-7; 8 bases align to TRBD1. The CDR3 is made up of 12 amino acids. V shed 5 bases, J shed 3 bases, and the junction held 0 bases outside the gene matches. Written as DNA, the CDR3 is TGTGCCAGCAGTGGACAGGGCTACGAGCAGTACTTC. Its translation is CASSGQGYEQYF.

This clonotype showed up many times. The CDR3 region is CSARGQRRDNEQFF. The CDR3 DNA is TGCAGTGCTAGGGGCCAGCGGAGAGACAATGAGCAGTTCTTC. The chain uses TRBV20-1 and TRBJ2-1, with a weak D call TRBD2 (5 bases). This CDR3 has 14 amino acids. The V end lost 3 bases, the J end lost 5 bases, and 14 bases lay between the germline ends. Germline V gene sequence: CDR1 DFQATT, CDR2 SNEGSKA (reference sequence).

CDR3 sequence reads: CASSPRLASGIGPSGHTDTQYF. The CDR3 nucleotides are TGTGCCAGCAGCCCAAGGTTGGCTAGCGGGATCGGTCCTAGTGGGCACACAGATACGCAGTATTTT. The chain recombines TRBV4-2 with TRBJ2-3; 9 bases line up with TRBD2. V lost 4 bases and J lost 2; bases outside the gene matches: 25. Looked up from germline, CDR1 is LGHNA and CDR2 is YNFKEQ. This CDR3 comprises 22 residues.

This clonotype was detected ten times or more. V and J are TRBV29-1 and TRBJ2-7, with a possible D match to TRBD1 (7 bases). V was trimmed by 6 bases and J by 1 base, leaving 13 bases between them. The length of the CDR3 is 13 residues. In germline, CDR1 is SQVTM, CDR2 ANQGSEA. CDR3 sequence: CSVAQGGSYEQYF. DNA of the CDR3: TGCAGCGTGGCCCAGGGGGGTTCCTACGAGCAGTACTTC.

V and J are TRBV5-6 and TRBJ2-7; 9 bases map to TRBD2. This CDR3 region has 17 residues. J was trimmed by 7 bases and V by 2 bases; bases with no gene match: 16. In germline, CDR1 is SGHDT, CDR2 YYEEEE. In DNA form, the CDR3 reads TGTGCCAGCAGCTTTTATGTCCGGCGGGGGGGGAAAAGGGAGCAGTACTTC. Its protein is CASSFYVRRGGKREQYF.

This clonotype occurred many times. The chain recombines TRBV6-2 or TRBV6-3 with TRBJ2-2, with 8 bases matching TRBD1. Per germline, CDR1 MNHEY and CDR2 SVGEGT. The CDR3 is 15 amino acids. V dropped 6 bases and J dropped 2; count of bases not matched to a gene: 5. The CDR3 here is CASSQDRDNTGELFF. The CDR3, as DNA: TGTGCCAGCAGCCAGGACAGGGACAACACCGGGGAGCTGTTTTTT.

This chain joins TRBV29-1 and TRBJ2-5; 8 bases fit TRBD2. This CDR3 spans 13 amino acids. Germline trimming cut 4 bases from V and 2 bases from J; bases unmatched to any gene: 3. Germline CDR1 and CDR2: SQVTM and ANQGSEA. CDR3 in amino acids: CSVAGGGQETQYF. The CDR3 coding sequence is TGCAGCGTTGCGGGAGGGGGTCAAGAGACCCAGTACTTC.

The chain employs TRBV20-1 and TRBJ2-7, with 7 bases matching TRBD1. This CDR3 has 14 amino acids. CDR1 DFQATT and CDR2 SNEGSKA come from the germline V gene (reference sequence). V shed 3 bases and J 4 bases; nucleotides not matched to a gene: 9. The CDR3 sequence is CSARRTGTPYEQYF. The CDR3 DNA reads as TGCAGTGCTAGGCGGACAGGCACTCCTTACGAGCAGTACTTC.

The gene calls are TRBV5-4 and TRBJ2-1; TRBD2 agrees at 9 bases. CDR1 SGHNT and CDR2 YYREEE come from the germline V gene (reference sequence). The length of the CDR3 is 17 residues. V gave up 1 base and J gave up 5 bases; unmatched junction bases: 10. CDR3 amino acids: CASSLLYQREANNEQFF. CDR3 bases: TGTGCCAGCAGCTTGCTTTATCAGCGGGAGGCAAACAATGAGCAGTTCTTC.

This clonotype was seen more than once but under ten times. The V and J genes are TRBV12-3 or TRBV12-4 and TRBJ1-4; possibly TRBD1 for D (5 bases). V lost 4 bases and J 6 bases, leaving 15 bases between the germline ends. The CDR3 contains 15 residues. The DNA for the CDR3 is TGTGCCAGCAGTTCATCGGGGCAGCGGGATGAAAAACTGTTTTTT. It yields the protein CASSSSGQRDEKLFF.

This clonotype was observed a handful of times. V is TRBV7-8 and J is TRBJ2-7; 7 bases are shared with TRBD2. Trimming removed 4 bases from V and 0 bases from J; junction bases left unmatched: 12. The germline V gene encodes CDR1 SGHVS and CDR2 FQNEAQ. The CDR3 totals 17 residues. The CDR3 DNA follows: TGTGCCAGCAGCTCCCGTACGAGGTCTAGCGGCTCCTACGAGCAGTACTTC. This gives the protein CASSSRTRSSGSYEQYF.

DNA of the CDR3: TGCAGTGCTAGATGGTCAGGGGGGTCATACGTCGAGCAGTACTTC. Its protein product is CSARWSGGSYVEQYF. The J gene is TRBJ2-7, the V gene TRBV20-1, with D possibly TRBD1 on 7 matching bases. The CDR3 has 15 amino acids. V was clipped by 2 bases and J by 6 bases, with 20 bases between them. Germline V gene sequence: CDR1 DFQATT, CDR2 SNEGSKA (reference sequence).

The CDR3 region is CASTAGLALEQYF. The CDR3, as DNA: TGTGCCAGCACCGCCGGACTAGCCCTCGAGCAGTACTTC. This chain links TRBV6-6 with TRBJ2-7; 8 bases agree with TRBD2. The CDR3 has 13 amino acids. Germline CDR1 and CDR2: MNHNY and SVGAGI (reference sequence). V dropped 7 bases and J dropped 6; count of bases not matched to a gene: 8.

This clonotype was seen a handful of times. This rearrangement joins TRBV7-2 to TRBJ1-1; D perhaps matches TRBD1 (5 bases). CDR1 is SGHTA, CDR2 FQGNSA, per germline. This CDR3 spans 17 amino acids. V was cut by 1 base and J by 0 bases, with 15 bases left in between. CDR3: CASSLVPGRELNTEAFF. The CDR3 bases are TGTGCCAGCAGCTTAGTGCCAGGGCGAGAACTGAACACTGAAGCTTTCTTT.

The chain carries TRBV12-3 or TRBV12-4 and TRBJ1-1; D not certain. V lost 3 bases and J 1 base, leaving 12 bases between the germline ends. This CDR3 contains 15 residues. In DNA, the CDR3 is TGTGCCAGCAGTTTCTCCCAGCGTACGAACACTGAAGCTTTCTTT. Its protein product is CASSFSQRTNTEAFF.

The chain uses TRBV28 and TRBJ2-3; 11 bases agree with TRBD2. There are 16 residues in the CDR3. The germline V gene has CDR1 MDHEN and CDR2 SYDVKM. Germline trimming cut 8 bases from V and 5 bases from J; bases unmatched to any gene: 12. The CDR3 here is CASAIPGLAVRDTQYF. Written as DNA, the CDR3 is TGTGCCAGCGCAATCCCGGGACTAGCGGTCCGAGATACGCAGTATTTT.